A selection of T cell receptor beta chains follows, all from one sample in a study of T cells in localized non-small cell lung cancer. The data were produced by immunoSEQ multiplex PCR, yet TCRdb's version contains in-frame clones alone and is incomplete. Found here are about 3,100 clones, around 26% of them singletons; the top ten hold roughly 15%. Material: normal lung tissue next to the tumor, obtained before any cancer treatment. These receptors all come from a man aged 40 to 70 with stage III squamous cell lung carcinoma. Both conserved end residues are part of each CDR3. The order of the fields is V gene, D gene, clone size, J gene, CDR3 protein, CDR3 DNA. D genes are given only for firm matches. The listing skips clone size in some rows; elsewhere it reads once, few, many or a size class.

TRBV11-3	-	few	TRBJ2-5	CASSLAGIGKETQYF	TGTGCCAGCAGCTTGGCGGGAATTGGGAAAGAGACCCAGTACTTC
TRBV28	-	-	TRBJ2-3	CASSLGGSTDTQYF	TGTGCCAGCAGTTTGGGGGGTAGCACAGATACGCAGTATTTT
TRBV25-1	TRBD1	-	TRBJ1-2	CASQRDRHYGYTF	TGTGCCAGCCAACGGGACAGGCACTATGGCTACACCTTC
TRBV6-8	TRBD1	medium-sized	TRBJ1-2	CASRTQGENYGYTF	TGTGCCAGCAGAACCCAGGGGGAGAACTATGGCTACACCTTC
TRBV11-3	-	medium-sized	TRBJ2-1	CASSPPLQGHNEQFF	TGTGCCAGCAGTCCTCCCCTCCAGGGCCACAATGAGCAGTTCTTC
TRBV11-3	TRBD1	-	TRBJ2-3	CASSFLTGANTQYF	TGTGCCAGCAGCTTCCTTACAGGGGCCAATACGCAGTATTTT
TRBV19	-	-	TRBJ1-3	CASSISVTGNTIYF	TGTGCCAGTAGTATATCTGTTACTGGAAACACCATATATTTT
TRBV30	TRBD1	few	TRBJ2-7	CAWSVPETGNRQYF	TGTGCCTGGAGTGTACCAGAGACAGGGAATCGGCAGTACTTC
TRBV25-1	-	once	TRBJ1-4	CASSNRVTNEKLFF	TGTGCCAGCAGTAACAGGGTTACTAATGAAAAACTGTTTTTT
TRBV28	TRBD1	-	TRBJ2-1	CASRALDLRGRNEQFF	TGTGCCAGCCGCGCGTTGGATCTCAGGGGGAGAAATGAGCAGTTCTTC
TRBV10-2	TRBD1	-	TRBJ2-3	CASSTGGVADTQYF	TGCGCCAGCAGTACAGGGGGTGTAGCAGATACGCAGTATTTT
TRBV5-1	-	-	TRBJ1-2	CASSPTGTLYGYTF	TGCGCCAGCAGTCCGACCGGGACCTTATATGGCTACACCTTC
TRBV2	-	-	TRBJ2-7	CASSGQTSYEQYF	TGTGCCAGCAGTGGTCAAACCTCCTACGAGCAGTACTTC
TRBV10-2	-	-	TRBJ2-2	CASSEGFTPGELFF	TGCGCCAGCAGTGAGGGGTTTACACCCGGGGAGCTGTTTTTT
TRBV18	TRBD2	-	TRBJ2-1	CASSPVGGYNEQFF	TGTGCCAGCTCACCAGTCGGGGGGTACAATGAGCAGTTCTTC
TRBV6-8	-	-	TRBJ1-2	CASRVTRANSNYGYTF	TGTGCCAGCAGAGTCACCCGGGCCAACAGTAACTATGGCTACACCTTC
TRBV9	-	-	TRBJ2-2	CASSVVGAGELFF	TGTGCCAGCAGCGTAGTAGGGGCCGGGGAGCTGTTTTTT
TRBV7-2	-	-	TRBJ1-1	CASSPPGNTEAFF	TGTGCCAGCAGCCCCCCGGGGAACACTGAAGCTTTCTTT
TRBV19	-	few	TRBJ2-1	CASSIALVYNEQFF	TGTGCCAGTAGTATCGCCCTAGTTTACAATGAGCAGTTCTTC
TRBV11-3	-	-	TRBJ1-3	CASSAYQGSGNTIYF	TGTGCCAGCAGCGCATACCAGGGCTCTGGAAACACCATATATTTT
TRBV11-3	TRBD2	medium-sized	TRBJ2-5	CASSLSTSAQETQYF	TGTGCCAGCAGCTTATCTACTAGCGCTCAAGAGACCCAGTACTTC
TRBV19	-	few	TRBJ2-1	CASSITAQGSYNEQFF	TGTGCCAGTAGTATCACAGCTCAGGGCTCCTACAATGAGCAGTTCTTC
TRBV29-1	-	few	TRBJ2-1	CSVEDGYGRHNEQFF	TGCAGCGTTGAAGACGGGTACGGAAGACACAATGAGCAGTTCTTC
TRBV18	TRBD1	-	TRBJ1-5	CASSRGQGVSNQPQHF	TGTGCCAGCTCAAGGGGACAGGGGGTTAGCAATCAGCCCCAGCATTTT
TRBV6-8	-	-	TRBJ2-7	CASIGGYLGEQYF	TGTGCCAGCATTGGGGGATATCTAGGGGAGCAGTACTTC
TRBV30	-	-	TRBJ1-2	CAWTRDGVGYTF	TGTGCCTGGACAAGAGATGGGGTGGGCTACACCTTC
TRBV11-3	TRBD2	-	TRBJ2-7	CASSSPPRGSYEQYF	TGTGCCAGCAGCTCCCCCCCGCGGGGGTCCTACGAGCAGTACTTC
TRBV28	-	-	TRBJ2-1	CASSWYRSEQFF	TGTGCCAGCAGTTGGTATAGGTCTGAGCAGTTCTTC
TRBV19	TRBD1	-	TRBJ1-2	CASTTPGQGPYGYTF	TGTGCCAGTACCACCCCGGGACAGGGACCCTATGGCTACACCTTC